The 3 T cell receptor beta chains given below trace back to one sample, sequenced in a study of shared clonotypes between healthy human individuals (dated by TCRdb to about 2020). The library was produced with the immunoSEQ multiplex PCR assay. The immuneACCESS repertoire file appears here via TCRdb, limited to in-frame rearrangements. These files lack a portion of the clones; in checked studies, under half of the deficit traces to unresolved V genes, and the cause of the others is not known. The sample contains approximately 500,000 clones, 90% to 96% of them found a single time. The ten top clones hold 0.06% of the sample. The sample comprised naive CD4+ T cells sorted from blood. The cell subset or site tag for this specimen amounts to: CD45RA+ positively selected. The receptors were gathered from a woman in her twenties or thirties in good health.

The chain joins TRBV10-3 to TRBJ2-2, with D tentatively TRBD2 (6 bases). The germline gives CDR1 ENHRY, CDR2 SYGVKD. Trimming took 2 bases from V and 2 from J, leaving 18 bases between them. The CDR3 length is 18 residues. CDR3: CAISELFNSGANTGELFF. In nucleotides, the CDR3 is TGTGCCATCAGTGAGCTCTTCAATAGCGGAGCAAACACCGGGGAGCTGTTTTTT.

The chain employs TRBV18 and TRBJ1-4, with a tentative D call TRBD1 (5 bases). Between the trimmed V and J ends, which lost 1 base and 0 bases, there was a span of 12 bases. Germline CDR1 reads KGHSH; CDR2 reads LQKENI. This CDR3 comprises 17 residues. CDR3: CASSPRQTPATNEKLFF. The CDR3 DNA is TGTGCCAGCTCACCACGACAGACACCTGCAACTAATGAAAAACTGTTTTTT.

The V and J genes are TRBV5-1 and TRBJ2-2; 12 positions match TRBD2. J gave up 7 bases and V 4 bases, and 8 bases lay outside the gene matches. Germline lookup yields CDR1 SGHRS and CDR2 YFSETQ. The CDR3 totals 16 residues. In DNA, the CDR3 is TGCGCCAGCAGCGAGGGACTAGCGGGCCTCGGCGGGGAGCTGTTTTTT. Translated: CASSEGLAGLGGELFF.